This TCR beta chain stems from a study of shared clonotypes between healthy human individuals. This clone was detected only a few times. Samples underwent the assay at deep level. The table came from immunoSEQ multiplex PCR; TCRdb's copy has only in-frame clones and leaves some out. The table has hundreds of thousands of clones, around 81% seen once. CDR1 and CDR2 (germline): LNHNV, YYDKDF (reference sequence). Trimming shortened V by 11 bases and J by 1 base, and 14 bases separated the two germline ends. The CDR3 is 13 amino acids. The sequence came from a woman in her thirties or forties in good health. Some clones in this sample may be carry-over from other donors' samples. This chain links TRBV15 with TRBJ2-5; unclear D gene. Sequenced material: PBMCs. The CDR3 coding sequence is TGTGCCTCCCGGACGGCCAGCCAAGAGACCCAGTACTTC. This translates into CASRTASQETQYF. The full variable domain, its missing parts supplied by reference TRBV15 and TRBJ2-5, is DAMVIQNPRYQVTQFGKPVTLSCSQTLNHNVMYWYQQKSSQAPKLLFHYYDKDFNNEADTPDNFQSRRPNTSFCFLDIRSPGLGDTAMYLCASRTASQETQYFGPGTRLLVL.